These 32 T cell receptor beta chains came from one sample sequenced in a study of blood T cell repertoires in COVID-19. Produced via immunoSEQ multiplex PCR; TCRdb's table is partial and in-frame only. This repertoire shows about 98,000 clones, about 85% found once; its top ten account for approximately 5%. Sequenced input: peripheral blood. These receptors all stem from a man aged 65 to 79 with acute or convalescent COVID-19.

The chain recombines TRBV25-1 with TRBJ1-1; the D is unclear. V lost 4 bases and J lost 3, with 6 bases in between. Germline values: CDR1 MGHDK, CDR2 SYGVNS. The CDR3 extends over 12 amino acids. In nucleotides, the CDR3 is TGTGCCAGCAGTGGAGATTACACTGAAGCTTTCTTT. This sequence encodes CASSGDYTEAFF.

The gene calls are TRBV5-1 and TRBJ2-2; 13 bases are a match to TRBD2. Looked up from germline, CDR1 is SGHRS and CDR2 is YFSETQ. J lost 1 base, V lost 3 bases, and 0 bases had no gene match. The CDR3 is 16 amino acids. CDR3 in DNA: TGCGCCAGCAGCTGGACTAGCGGGGGGAACACCGGGGAGCTGTTTTTT. This encodes CASSWTSGGNTGELFF. Full variable domain (outside the CDR3, taken from reference TRBV5-1 and TRBJ2-2): KAGVTQTPRYLIKTRGQQVTLSCSPISGHRSVSWYQQTPGQGLQFLFEYFSETQRNKGNFPGRFSGRQFSNSRSEMNVSTLELGDSALYLCASSWTSGGNTGELFFGEGSRLTVL.

V is TRBV19 and J is TRBJ2-2; TRBD1 matches at 7 bases. The CDR3 extends over 13 amino acids. Per the germline V gene, CDR1 is LNHDA and CDR2 is SQIVND (reference sequence). J lost 8 bases, V lost 6 bases, and 6 bases had no gene match. The CDR3 reads CASRNTGVGELFF. The CDR3 DNA sequence: TGTGCCAGTAGAAATACAGGGGTAGGGGAGCTGTTTTTT.

The chain uses TRBV27 and TRBJ1-2, with 9 bases fitting TRBD1. The trim removed 4 bases at V and 8 bases at J, leaving 20 bases unmatched. Germline-derived CDR1 and CDR2 are MNHEY and SMNVEV (reference sequence). The length of the CDR3 is 18 residues. CDR3 sequence reads: CASSSLRDRVLESGGYTF. The CDR3, as DNA: TGTGCCAGCAGTTCCCTCCGGGACAGGGTTTTAGAGTCGGGAGGCTACACCTTC.

This clone was seen a few times. The chain employs TRBV30 and TRBJ1-6, with TRBD1 matching over 7 bases. V trimming: 7 bases; J trimming: 3 bases; junction bases outside the gene matches: 6. In germline, CDR1 is GTSNPN, CDR2 SVGIG (reference sequence). The CDR3 consists of 14 residues. The CDR3 bases are TGTGCCTTTACGGGACAGAGCTATAATTCACCCCTCCACTTT. It is translated as CAFTGQSYNSPLHF.

The chain couples TRBV29-1 to TRBJ1-3, with 12 nucleotides matching TRBD1. The CDR3 spans 18 residues. CDR1 is SQVTM and CDR2 is ANQGSEA in the germline V gene. With 2 bases clipped from V and 3 bases from J, the junction kept 11 bases outside the gene matches. Written as DNA, the CDR3 is TGCAGCGTTGAATACCTCGCCGGGACAGGGGGCCTTGGAAACACCATATATTTT. Its protein is CSVEYLAGTGGLGNTIYF.

This chain links TRBV5-4 with TRBJ2-2, with D possibly being TRBD1 (6 bases). CDR1 and CDR2 (germline): SGHNT, YYREEE (reference sequence). The CDR3 loop spans 15 amino acids. The V gene lost 4 bases and the J gene lost 0 bases, with 10 bases spanning the gap. CDR3 coding DNA: TGTGCCAGCAGCCCAACAGGGACGAACACCGGGGAGCTGTTTTTT. This translates into CASSPTGTNTGELFF. The entire variable domain, with the rest obtained from reference TRBV5-4 and TRBJ2-2, is as follows: ETGVTQSPTHLIKTRGQQVTLRCSSQSGHNTVSWYQQALGQGPQFIFQYYREEENGRGNFPPRFSGLQFPNYSSELNVNALELDDSALYLCASSPTGTNTGELFFGEGSRLTVL.

This chain joins TRBV2 and TRBJ1-6, with D perhaps matching TRBD1 (5 bases). Germline CDR1 SNHLY, CDR2 FYNNEI. V lost 7 bases to trimming and J lost 7 bases, with 11 bases between them. The CDR3 covers 13 residues. The CDR3 DNA sequence: TGTGCCAGCACGGGCAGGGCGAATTCACCCCTCCACTTT. The encoded protein is CASTGRANSPLHF.

The gene calls are TRBV10-1 and TRBJ1-1; 7 positions match TRBD1. Germline V gene lookup returns CDR1 WNHNN and CDR2 SYGVQD (reference sequence). The CDR3 has 14 amino acids. The trim removed 0 bases at V and 4 bases at J, leaving 2 bases unmatched. The CDR3 is CASSESPGGTEAFF. The CDR3 nucleotides are TGCGCCAGCAGTGAGTCCCCAGGGGGCACTGAAGCTTTCTTT.

The CDR3 DNA reads TGTGCCAGCAGCCCGGGACAGGGGATGTGGGAGACCCAGTACTTC. Translation gives CASSPGQGMWETQYF. The chain is built from TRBV5-8 and TRBJ2-5; 10 bases align to TRBD1. CDR1 SGHTS and CDR2 YDEGEE come from the germline V gene. V shed 4 bases, J shed 5 bases, and the junction held 8 bases outside the gene matches. The CDR3 runs to 15 residues.

This clone was seen a few times. The chain links TRBV5-5 to TRBJ1-1, with a tentative D call TRBD1 (5 bases). The germline V and J ends were trimmed by 1 base and 10 bases, with 11 bases remaining between them. CDR1 SGHKS and CDR2 YYEKEE come from the germline V gene (reference sequence). The CDR3 loop spans 12 amino acids. For the CDR3, the DNA is TGTGCCAGCAGCTTGTCCAGGGAGGTAGCTTTCTTT. It yields the protein CASSLSREVAFF.

The CDR3, as DNA: TGTGCCAGCAGCTTAAGCGGGGCTAGCGGGGGGGCCGGTAATGAGCAGTTCTTC. This codes for CASSLSGASGGAGNEQFF. V gene TRBV7-6 combines with J gene TRBJ2-1, with 12 positions matching TRBD2. The CDR3 loop spans 18 amino acids. V shed 2 bases, J shed 7 bases, and the junction held 12 bases outside the gene matches. CDR1 and CDR2 from the germline V gene are SGHVS and FNYEAQ.

The rearrangement links TRBV28 to TRBJ2-1, with 7 nucleotides matching TRBD1. The trim removed 3 bases at V and 5 bases at J, leaving 4 bases unmatched. The CDR3 totals 14 residues. CDR1 and CDR2 (germline): MDHEN, SYDVKM. The CDR3 DNA reads as TGTGCCAGCAGTTTGACAGGGTTTAACAATGAGCAGTTCTTC. Its translation is CASSLTGFNNEQFF.

The chain joins TRBV5-4 to TRBJ1-5, with D possibly TRBD1 on 5 matching bases. CDR1 and CDR2 (germline): SGHNT, YYREEE (reference sequence). Trimming removed 2 bases from V and 3 bases from J, with 12 bases in between. The CDR3 covers 15 residues. DNA of the CDR3: TGTGCCAGCAGCTTACAAGGAGGGGACAATCAGCCCCAGCATTTT. This encodes CASSLQGGDNQPQHF.

This sequence joins TRBV6-6 and TRBJ1-5, with 8 bases fitting TRBD1. Losses at the gene ends were 6 bases for V and 0 bases for J; bases not matched to a gene: 22. The CDR3 is 21 residues long. Germline CDR1 and CDR2: MNHNY and SVGAGI (reference sequence). The CDR3 loop is CASSLIHRTGMGGYSNQPQHF. For the CDR3, the DNA is TGTGCCAGCAGCCTCATTCATCGGACAGGGATGGGGGGGTATAGCAATCAGCCCCAGCATTTT.

The chain employs TRBV5-6 and TRBJ1-6, with D hard to call. Trimming stripped 2 bases from V and 7 bases from J, with 10 bases between. CDR3 size: 14 residues. The germline CDR1 and CDR2 sequences are SGHDT and YYEEEE. The CDR3 loop reads CASSFGAANSPLHF. The CDR3 bases are TGTGCCAGCAGCTTCGGTGCGGCGAATTCACCCCTCCACTTT.

The chain combines TRBV3-1 (or the pseudogene TRBV3-2) with TRBJ1-1, with D possibly matching TRBD1 (5 bases). The CDR3 runs to 13 residues. Germline CDR1 LGHDT, CDR2 YNNKEL (reference sequence). Between the trimmed V and J ends, which lost 2 bases and 7 bases, there was a span of 11 bases. The CDR3 is CASSQRQRGEAFF. CDR3 nucleotides: TGTGCCAGCAGCCAACGACAGCGGGGTGAAGCTTTCTTT.

The rearrangement links TRBV19 to TRBJ2-5; 9 bases fit TRBD1. Germline V CDR1 and CDR2: LNHDA, SQIVND (reference sequence). V was pared by 6 bases and J by 2 bases, with 13 bases of the junction left unmatched. CDR3 size: 17 residues. CDR3 loop: CASSAGTGSFPQETQYF. In DNA, the CDR3 is TGTGCCAGTAGCGCGGGGACAGGGAGTTTTCCACAAGAGACCCAGTACTTC.

This clone was counted a few times. The chain combines TRBV6-5 with TRBJ1-1; D uncertain. V lost 7 bases and J lost 2, with 11 bases in between. This CDR3 region has 13 residues. Germline loops: CDR1 MNHEY, CDR2 SVGAGI. For the CDR3, the DNA is TGTGCCAGCACCCTGAAGACAAACACTGAAGCTTTCTTT. It specifies CASTLKTNTEAFF.

The gene calls are TRBV6-5 and TRBJ2-4; 12 bases are shared with TRBD2. This CDR3 comprises 16 residues. Unmatched junction bases numbered 6, after V lost 2 bases and J lost 7 bases. Germline V gene sequence: CDR1 MNHEY, CDR2 SVGAGI. CDR3 nucleotides: TGTGCCAGCAGTTACGCAACTAGCGGGGGGCGGAACATTCAGTACTTC. Encoded protein: CASSYATSGGRNIQYF.

The V gene is TRBV6-5, the J gene TRBJ1-3, with D possibly TRBD1 on 5 matching bases. CDR3 length: 13 residues. V lost 2 bases, J lost 4 bases, and 6 bases lay in between. Germline assignment: CDR1 MNHEY and CDR2 SVGAGI. The chain's CDR3 is CASSYRQGNTIYF. As DNA, the CDR3 is TGTGCCAGCAGTTACCGACAGGGAAACACCATATATTTT.

The count of this clone is one. The gene calls are TRBV2 and TRBJ2-1, with TRBD1 matching over 7 bases. CDR1 is SNHLY, CDR2 FYNNEI, per germline. This CDR3 region has 16 residues. J lost 0 bases, V lost 2 bases, and 4 bases had no gene match. Written as DNA, the CDR3 is TGTGCCAGCAGTGAACGGGACAGCCTCTCCTACAATGAGCAGTTCTTC. Translating gives CASSERDSLSYNEQFF.

The chain couples TRBV10-3 to TRBJ1-4; TRBD1 might be the D (6 bases). The CDR3 spans 16 residues. Germline CDR1 ENHRY, CDR2 SYGVKD. V shed 6 bases and J shed 2 bases, with 16 bases lying between them. The CDR3 DNA is TGTGCCATCAGCCGTTCACAGGGTGTGACTAATGAAAAACTGTTTTTT. It is translated as CAISRSQGVTNEKLFF.

The rearrangement links TRBV2 to TRBJ1-2; D uncertain. Deletions cut 7 bases from V and 2 bases from J, with 14 bases between. The germline V gene has CDR1 SNHLY and CDR2 FYNNEI. This CDR3 spans 14 amino acids. CDR3 sequence reads: CASIDLGTNYGYTF. In DNA form, the CDR3 reads TGTGCCAGCATTGATTTGGGCACAAACTATGGCTACACCTTC.

J is TRBJ1-3 and V is TRBV19, with 9 positions matching TRBD1. Trimming took 6 bases from V and 2 from J; bases not matched to a gene: 5. This CDR3 region has 15 residues. CDR1 and CDR2 (germline): LNHDA, SQIVND (reference sequence). This chain's CDR3 is CASRGQGPTGNTIYF. CDR3 DNA sequence: TGTGCCAGTAGAGGACAGGGGCCAACTGGAAACACCATATATTTT.

V gene TRBV5-4 combines with J gene TRBJ1-1; TRBD1 agrees at 8 bases. J gave up 4 bases and V 2 bases, and 4 bases lay outside the gene matches. The CDR3 is 14 amino acids. Germline assignment: CDR1 SGHNT and CDR2 YYREEE (reference sequence). CDR3 bases: TGTGCCAGCAGCTTCAGGGGGCGGGGCACTGAAGCTTTCTTT. It is translated as CASSFRGRGTEAFF. The variable domain in full, completed from reference TRBV5-4 and TRBJ1-1, reads ETGVTQSPTHLIKTRGQQVTLRCSSQSGHNTVSWYQQALGQGPQFIFQYYREEENGRGNFPPRFSGLQFPNYSSELNVNALELDDSALYLCASSFRGRGTEAFFGQGTRLTVV.

The V gene is TRBV5-1, the J gene TRBJ2-2, with TRBD1 identical over 9 bases. With V trimmed by 6 bases and J by 3 bases, 6 bases remained unmatched. The CDR3 is 15 amino acids. CDR1 and CDR2 from the germline V gene are SGHRS and YFSETQ. The CDR3 region is CASNGQGPHTGELFF. The DNA for the CDR3 is TGCGCCAGCAACGGACAGGGGCCGCACACCGGGGAGCTGTTTTTT.

This chain connects TRBV29-1 to TRBJ2-7; D is possibly TRBD2 (5 bases). Germline V lookup: CDR1 SQVTM, CDR2 ANQGSEA. Trimming cost V 8 bases and J 4 bases, with 12 bases left between them. The CDR3 loop spans 11 amino acids. CDR3 protein: CSITRGYEQYV. Written as DNA, the CDR3 is TGCAGCATAACACGGGGTTACGAGCAGTACGTC.

V usage is TRBV19 and J usage is TRBJ1-1, with TRBD1 as a possible D gene (6 bases). V was trimmed by 3 bases and J by 0 bases, leaving 20 bases between them. CDR1 is LNHDA and CDR2 is SQIVND in the germline V gene (reference sequence). This CDR3 region has 18 residues. In DNA, the CDR3 is TGTGCCAGTAGTATTTTAGGGTGGGACACCCTCATGAACACTGAAGCTTTCTTT. Protein sequence: CASSILGWDTLMNTEAFF.

There are a few counts of this clone. This rearrangement joins TRBV6-5 to TRBJ1-5; 9 nucleotides align to TRBD1. J gave up 5 bases and V 5 bases, and 4 bases lay outside the gene matches. CDR3 size: 14 residues. Per germline, CDR1 MNHEY and CDR2 SVGAGI. As DNA, the CDR3 is TGTGCCAGCAGTACAGGGGGCGCATATCAGCCCCAGCATTTT. It encodes CASSTGGAYQPQHF.

In the case of this clone: Relative to the germline gene, one junction end is altered; a read error may explain this. The chain recombines TRBV6-1 with TRBJ1-2; no firm D call. CDR3 length: 12 residues. Germline-derived CDR1 and CDR2 are MNHNS and SASEGT. DNA of the CDR3: TGTGCCAGCAGCGAAGTTGGCGGGGGCTACACCTTC. This encodes CASSEVGGGYTF.

DNA for the CDR3: TGTGCCAGCAGCTCTCTAGGACAGGGGGATCATGAGCAGTTCTTC. Its translation: CASSSLGQGDHEQFF. This chain joins TRBV7-9 and TRBJ2-1; TRBD1 agrees at 10 bases. Trimming removed 4 bases from V and 8 bases from J; junction bases left unmatched: 8. The length of the CDR3 is 15 residues. Germline V lookup: CDR1 SEHNR, CDR2 FQNEAQ (reference sequence).